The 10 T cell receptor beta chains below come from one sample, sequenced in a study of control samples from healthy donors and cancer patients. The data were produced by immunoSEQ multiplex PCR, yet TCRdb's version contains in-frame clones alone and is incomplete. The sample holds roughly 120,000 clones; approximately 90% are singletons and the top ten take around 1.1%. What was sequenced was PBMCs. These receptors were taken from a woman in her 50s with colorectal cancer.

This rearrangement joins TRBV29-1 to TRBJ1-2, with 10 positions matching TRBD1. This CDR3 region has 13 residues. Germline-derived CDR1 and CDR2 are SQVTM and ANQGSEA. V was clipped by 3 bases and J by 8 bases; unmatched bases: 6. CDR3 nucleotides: TGCAGCGTTGAGACGGGACAGGGGTTAGGCTACACCTTC. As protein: CSVETGQGLGYTF. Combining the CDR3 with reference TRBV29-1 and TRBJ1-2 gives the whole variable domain SAVISQKPSRDICQRGTSLTIQCQVDSQVTMMFWYRQQPGQSLTLIATANQGSEATYESGFVIDKFPISRPNLTFSTLTVSNMSPEDSSIYLCSVETGQGLGYTFGSGTRLTVV.

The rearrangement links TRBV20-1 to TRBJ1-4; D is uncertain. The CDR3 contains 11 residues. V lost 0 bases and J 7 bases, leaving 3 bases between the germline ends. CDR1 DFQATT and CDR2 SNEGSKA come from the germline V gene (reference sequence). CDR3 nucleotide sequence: TGCAGTGCTAGAGAAGGTGAAAAACTGTTTTTT. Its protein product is CSAREGEKLFF.

CDR3 amino acids: CASGRASGSSYNEQFF. The CDR3 DNA is TGTGCTAGTGGCCGAGCGTCCGGGAGCTCCTACAATGAGCAGTTCTTC. This rearrangement joins TRBV12-5 to TRBJ2-1, with D possibly TRBD2 on 6 matching bases. The CDR3 runs to 16 residues. The ends were cut back, 6 bases at V and 0 bases at J, with 15 bases in the middle. From germline, CDR1 is LGHNT and CDR2 FRNRAP.

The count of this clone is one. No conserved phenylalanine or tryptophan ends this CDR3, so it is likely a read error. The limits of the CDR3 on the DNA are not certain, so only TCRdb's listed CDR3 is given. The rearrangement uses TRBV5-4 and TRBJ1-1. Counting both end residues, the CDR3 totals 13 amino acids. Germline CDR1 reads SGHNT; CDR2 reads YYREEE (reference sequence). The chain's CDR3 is CASSLNHGAAPSV.

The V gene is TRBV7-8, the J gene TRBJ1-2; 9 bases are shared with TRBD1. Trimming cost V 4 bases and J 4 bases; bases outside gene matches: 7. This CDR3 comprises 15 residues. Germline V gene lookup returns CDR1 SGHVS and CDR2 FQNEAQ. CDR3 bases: TGTGCCAGCAGCTCTGAACAGGGGGCGGGCTATGGCTACACCTTC. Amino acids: CASSSEQGAGYGYTF. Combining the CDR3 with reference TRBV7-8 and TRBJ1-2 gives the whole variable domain GAGVSQSPRYKVAKRGQDVALRCDPISGHVSLFWYQQALGQGPEFLTYFQNEAQLDKSGLPSDRFFAERPEGSVSTLKIQRTQQEDSAVYLCASSSEQGAGYGYTFGSGTRLTVV.

CDR3 protein: CAWSGHRPGQSSYEQYF. The CDR3 DNA is TGTGCCTGGAGTGGCCACAGACCGGGACAGAGCTCCTACGAGCAGTACTTC. The chain employs TRBV30 and TRBJ2-7; 7 bases match TRBD1. Germline V gene sequence: CDR1 GTSNPN, CDR2 SVGIG (reference sequence). The J segment lost 0 bases and the V segment lost 1 base, leaving 12 bases of the junction unmatched. CDR3 size: 17 residues.

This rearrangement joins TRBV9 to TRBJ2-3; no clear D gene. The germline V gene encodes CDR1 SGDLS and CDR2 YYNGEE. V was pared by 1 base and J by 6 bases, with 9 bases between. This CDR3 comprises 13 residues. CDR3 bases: TGTGCCAGCAGCGTATCCAGTGAGGATACGCAGTATTTT. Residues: CASSVSSEDTQYF.

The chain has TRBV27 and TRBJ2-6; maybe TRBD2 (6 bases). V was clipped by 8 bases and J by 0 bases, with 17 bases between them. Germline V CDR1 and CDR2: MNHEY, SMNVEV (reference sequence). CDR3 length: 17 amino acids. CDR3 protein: CASGSAGLISGANVLTF. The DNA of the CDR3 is TGTGCCAGCGGGTCGGCGGGGCTAATCTCTGGGGCCAACGTCCTGACTTTC.

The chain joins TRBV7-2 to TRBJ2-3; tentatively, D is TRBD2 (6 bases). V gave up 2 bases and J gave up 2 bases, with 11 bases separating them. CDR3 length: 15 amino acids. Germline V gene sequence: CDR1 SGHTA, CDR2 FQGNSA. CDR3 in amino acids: CASSLHGGDTDTQYF. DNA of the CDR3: TGTGCCAGCAGCTTACATGGCGGGGACACAGATACGCAGTATTTT.

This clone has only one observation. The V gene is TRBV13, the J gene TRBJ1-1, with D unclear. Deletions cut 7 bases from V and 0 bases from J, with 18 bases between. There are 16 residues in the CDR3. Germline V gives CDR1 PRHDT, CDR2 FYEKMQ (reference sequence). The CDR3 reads CASTLGWVDLNTEAFF. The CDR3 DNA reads TGTGCCAGCACTTTAGGGTGGGTGGACTTGAACACTGAAGCTTTCTTT.